The entry below describes one T cell receptor (beta chain). Antigen unknown. The V gene lost 6 bases and the J gene lost 3 bases, with 12 bases spanning the gap. CDR1 and CDR2 from the germline V gene are SGHTA and FQGNSA. The CDR3 contains 14 residues. This entry is derived from a study of OX40 agonist ivuxolimab in advanced cancers. Study results and limitations: Clonal expansion from baseline to week 6 occurred in both CD4+ and CD8+ T cells.

Sequenced by immunoSEQ multiplex PCR; TCRdb stores in-frame clones only, minus some. The sample holds 77,000 or so clones, more than 80% seen once. Sequencing was performed on CD4+ or CD8+ T cells sorted from blood, taken in a trial of the OX40 agonist ivuxolimab. The chain has TRBV7-2 and TRBJ2-1; possibly TRBD2 for D (5 bases). The origin of this receptor is an adult with an advanced solid tumor such as melanoma, head and neck, liver or kidney cancer. The CDR3 here is CASSDPRGYNEQFF. CDR3 in DNA: TGTGCCAGCAGTGACCCTCGGGGCTACAATGAGCAGTTCTTC. Based on the CDR3 plus reference TRBV7-2 and TRBJ2-1, the full variable domain is GAGVSQSPSNKVTEKGKDVELRCDPISGHTALYWYRQSLGQGLEFLIYFQGNSAPDKSGLPSDRFSAERTGGSVSTLTIQRTQQEDSAVYLCASSDPRGYNEQFFGPGTRLTVL.